This passage covers 9 T cell receptor beta chains from one sample sequenced in a study of cytotoxic CD8 clonotypes in ibrutinib-treated CLL. Sequencing used immunoSEQ multiplex PCR; TCRdb keeps in-frame clones, though not all of them. The sample has about 300,000 clones, more than 70% seen once; the top ten hold around 5.3%. The material sequenced was PBMCs, taken at disease progression, from a patient treated with ibrutinib. These receptor sequences come from a human donor with chronic lymphocytic leukemia.

V and J are TRBV13 and TRBJ2-7; D ambiguous. The CDR3 length is 13 residues. V was pared by 3 bases and J by 6 bases, with 12 bases between. Germline V CDR1 and CDR2: PRHDT, FYEKMQ (reference sequence). CDR3 sequence: CASSFNRAGEQYF. The CDR3 bases are TGTGCCAGCAGCTTCAATAGAGCCGGCGAGCAGTACTTC.

The V gene is TRBV29-1, the J gene TRBJ2-6; no reliable D call. Trimming removed 4 bases at V and 0 bases at J, with 1 base between. Germline CDR1 and CDR2: SQVTM and ANQGSEA. This CDR3 has 12 residues. CDR3: CSVGSGANVLTF. CDR3 nucleotide sequence: TGCAGCGTTGGCTCTGGGGCCAACGTCCTGACTTTC.

The chain links TRBV6-5 to TRBJ1-1; a weak D match, TRBD1 (5 bases). In germline, CDR1 is MNHEY, CDR2 SVGAGI. CDR3 length: 14 residues. The V end lost 2 bases, the J end lost 5 bases, and 12 bases lay between the germline ends. The CDR3 spells CASSYVGGWTEAFF. The DNA of the CDR3 is TGTGCCAGCAGTTACGTGGGGGGTTGGACTGAAGCTTTCTTT.

Notes on this clone: Other DNA sequences in this sample translate to the same CDR3. The J gene is TRBJ2-7, the V gene TRBV27; no clear D. Germline CDR1 MNHEY, CDR2 SMNVEV (reference sequence). V was pared by 2 bases and J by 0 bases, with 8 bases between. The CDR3 contains 14 residues. The CDR3 sequence is CASSLGLASYEQYF. CDR3 DNA: TGTGCCAGCAGTTTAGGCTTGGCCTCCTACGAGCAGTACTTC.

V usage is TRBV28 and J usage is TRBJ2-5; D may be TRBD1 or TRBD2 (5 bases each). Germline lookup yields CDR1 MDHEN and CDR2 SYDVKM. The CDR3 length is 14 residues. The V end was cut by 1 base, the J end by 3 bases, with 9 bases between. The chain's CDR3 is CASSLYGTKETQYF. The CDR3 DNA reads as TGTGCCAGCAGTTTATATGGGACGAAAGAGACCCAGTACTTC.

CDR3 in DNA: TGTGCCAGCAGTTCGGCAAGGACAGGTCGGTACGAGCAGTACTTC. Amino acids: CASSSARTGRYEQYF. This rearrangement joins TRBV5-6 to TRBJ2-7, with 7 positions matching TRBD1. Unmatched junction bases numbered 12, after V lost 5 bases and J lost 4 bases. This CDR3 has 15 amino acids. Per the germline V gene, CDR1 is SGHDT and CDR2 is YYEEEE.

The chain carries TRBV29-1 and TRBJ2-5, with D possibly TRBD2 on 5 matching bases. The CDR3 extends over 12 amino acids. In germline, CDR1 is SQVTM, CDR2 ANQGSEA. V lost 4 bases and J lost 5, with 11 bases in between. The CDR3 spells CSVVLEAETQYF. In DNA, the CDR3 is TGCAGCGTTGTGTTGGAGGCGGAGACCCAGTACTTC.

This clone was counted only a few times. This chain connects TRBV10-3 to TRBJ1-6, with D maybe TRBD1 (5 bases). V was clipped by 2 bases and J by 10 bases, with 9 bases between them. The CDR3 has 13 residues. From germline, CDR1 is ENHRY and CDR2 SYGVKD. The CDR3 loop reads CAISEGGGSPLHF. CDR3 in DNA: TGTGCCATCAGTGAGGGGGGTGGGTCACCCCTCCACTTT.

The chain combines TRBV27 with TRBJ2-7; 7 bases map to TRBD2. The V and J ends lost 2 bases and 5 bases, in that order; junction bases with no gene match: 9. Germline V gives CDR1 MNHEY, CDR2 SMNVEV (reference sequence). The CDR3 length is 15 residues. Written as DNA, the CDR3 is TGTGCCAGCAGTTTAAGGGGCGGGAGATCCCACGAGCAGTACTTC. Translating gives CASSLRGGRSHEQYF.